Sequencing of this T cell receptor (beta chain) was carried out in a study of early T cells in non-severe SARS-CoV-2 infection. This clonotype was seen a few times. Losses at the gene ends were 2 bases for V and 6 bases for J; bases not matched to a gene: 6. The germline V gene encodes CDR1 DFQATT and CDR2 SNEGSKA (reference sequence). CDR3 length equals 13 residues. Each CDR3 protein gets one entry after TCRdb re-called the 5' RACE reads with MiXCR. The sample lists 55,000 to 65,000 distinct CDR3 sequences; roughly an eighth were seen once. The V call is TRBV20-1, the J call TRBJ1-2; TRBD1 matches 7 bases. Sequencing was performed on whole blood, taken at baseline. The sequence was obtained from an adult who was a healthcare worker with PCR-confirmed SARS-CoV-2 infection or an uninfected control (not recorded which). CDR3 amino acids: CSARQTGLDGYTF. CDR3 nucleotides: TGCAGTGCTAGACAGACAGGGCTGGATGGCTACACCTTC.